This T cell receptor (beta chain) was obtained from a study of cytomegalovirus exposure and HLA in healthy donors. About the research overall: Around 78 million unique TCRs, all from HLA-typed donors, were included in an early release of the data.

The PCR ran on 60 Vbeta and 13 Jbeta primers. Generated by immunoSEQ multiplex PCR, the TCRdb table keeps only in-frame clones and is missing some. The data hold 43,000 or so clones, with roughly 80% observed a single time. Germline values: CDR1 KGHSH, CDR2 LQKENI. Trimming took 6 bases from V and 4 from J, leaving 8 bases between them. The CDR3 runs to 12 residues. The rearrangement joins TRBV18 to TRBJ2-3, with unresolved D. This TCR was recovered from a man between 25 and 39 years old in good health and CMV-seronegative. The sample was PBMCs. Here the CDR3 reads CASSTGPDTQYF. CDR3 sequence (DNA): TGTGCCAGCTCCACCGGTCCAGATACGCAGTATTTT.